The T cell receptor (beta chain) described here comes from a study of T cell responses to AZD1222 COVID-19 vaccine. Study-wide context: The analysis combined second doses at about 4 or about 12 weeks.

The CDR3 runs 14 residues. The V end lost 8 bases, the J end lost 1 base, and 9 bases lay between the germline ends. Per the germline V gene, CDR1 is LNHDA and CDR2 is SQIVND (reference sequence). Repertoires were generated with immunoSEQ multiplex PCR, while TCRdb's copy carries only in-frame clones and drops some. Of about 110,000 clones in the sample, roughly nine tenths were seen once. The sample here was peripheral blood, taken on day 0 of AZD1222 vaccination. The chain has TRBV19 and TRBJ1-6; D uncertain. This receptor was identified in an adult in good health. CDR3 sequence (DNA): TGTGCCAGTTTGGGAAGATCCTATAATTCACCCCTCCACTTT. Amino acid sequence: CASLGRSYNSPLHF.